The clone carrying this T cell receptor beta chain was detected a few times. Its antigen is as yet unknown. Sequencing was at survey level. Sequenced by immunoSEQ multiplex PCR; TCRdb stores in-frame clones only, minus some. The sample includes 35,000 to 40,000 clones, more than 70% of them seen just once. Controls came from buffy coats of healthy blood donors. This specimen comes from a study of STAT5B mutations in CD4+ large granular lymphocyte leukemia. Regarding the study as a whole: Approximately 25% of private leukemic clonotypes occurred rarely in other patients' non-leukemic repertoires.

Specimen: CD4+ T cells from blood buffy coats. This clonotype was obtained from a human donor in good health.

CDR3 DNA: TGTGCCAGCAGAGGCTGGATTAGCGGCTCGGGTTCACCCCTCCACTTT. Its translation is CASRGWISGSGSPLHF. This chain connects TRBV25-1 to TRBJ1-6; D gene unclear. With 6 bases removed from V and 9 bases from J, the gap between germline ends came to 21 bases. Germline assignment: CDR1 MGHDK and CDR2 SYGVNS. The CDR3 consists of 16 residues.